The present T cell receptor (beta chain) was sequenced within a study of blood T cell repertoires in COVID-19. This CDR3 spans 11 amino acids. V lost 10 bases, J lost 7 bases, and 6 bases stayed unmatched. CDR1 is PRHDT and CDR2 is FYEKMQ in the germline V gene (reference sequence). TCRdb's table, derived via immunoSEQ multiplex PCR, lists solely in-frame clones and lacks some. The sample shows about 62,000 clones, about four fifths of them seen only once. The sample taken for sequencing was peripheral blood. This receptor was obtained from a woman aged 50 to 65 with active or convalescent COVID-19. The chain couples TRBV13 to TRBJ1-2; 7 bases map to TRBD1. This chain's CDR3 is CATYRGSGYTF. CDR3 coding DNA: TGTGCCACCTACAGGGGTAGTGGCTACACCTTC.